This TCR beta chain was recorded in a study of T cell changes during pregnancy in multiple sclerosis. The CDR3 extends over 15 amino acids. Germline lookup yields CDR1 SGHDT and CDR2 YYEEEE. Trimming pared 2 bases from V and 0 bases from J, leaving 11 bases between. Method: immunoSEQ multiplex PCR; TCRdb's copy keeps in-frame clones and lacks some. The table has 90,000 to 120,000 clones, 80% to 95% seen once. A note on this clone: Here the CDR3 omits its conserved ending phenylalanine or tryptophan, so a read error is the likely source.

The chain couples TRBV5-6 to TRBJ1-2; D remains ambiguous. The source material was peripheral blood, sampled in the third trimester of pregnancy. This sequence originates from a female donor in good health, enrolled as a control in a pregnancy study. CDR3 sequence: CASSLFTETNYGYTL. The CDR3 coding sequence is TGTGCCAGCAGCTTATTTACGGAGACTAACTATGGCTACACCCTC.